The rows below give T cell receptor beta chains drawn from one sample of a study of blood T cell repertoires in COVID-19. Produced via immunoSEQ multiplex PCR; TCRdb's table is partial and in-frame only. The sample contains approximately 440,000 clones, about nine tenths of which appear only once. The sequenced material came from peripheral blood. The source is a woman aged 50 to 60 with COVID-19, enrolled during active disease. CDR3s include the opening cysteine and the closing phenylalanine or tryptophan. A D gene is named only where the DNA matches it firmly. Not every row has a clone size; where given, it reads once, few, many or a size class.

CASSVGLAGGRTDTQYF TGTGCCAGCAGCGTAGGGCTAGCGGGGGGAAGAACAGATACGCAGTATTTT TRBD2 TRBJ2-3 TRBV9 NA
CSVEGQGQDYGYTF TGCAGCGTGGAAGGACAGGGCCAAGACTATGGCTACACCTTC TRBD1 TRBJ1-2 TRBV29-1 NA
CASSLETGWKEKLFF TGTGCCAGCAGCTTGGAGACAGGGTGGAAGGAAAAACTGTTTTTT TRBD1 TRBJ1-4 TRBV5-5 NA
CASSLPGQGNEKLFF TGTGCCAGCAGCTTACCGGGACAGGGAAATGAAAAACTGTTTTTT TRBD1 TRBJ1-4 TRBV7-2 NA
CASSLGAGAGNSPLHF TGCGCCAGCAGCTTGGGAGCGGGGGCCGGTAATTCACCCCTCCACTTT NA TRBJ1-6 TRBV5-1 NA
CASSHQGVRYGYTF TGCGCCAGCAGCCACCAGGGGGTCCGCTATGGCTACACCTTC TRBD1 TRBJ1-2 TRBV5-1 once
CASSLGQPNTEAFF TGCGCCAGCAGCTTGGGACAGCCGAACACTGAAGCTTTCTTT NA TRBJ1-1 TRBV5-1 NA
CASRDTGGASGGYTF TGTGCCAGCAGGGACACAGGGGGCGCCTCGGGAGGCTACACCTTC TRBD1 TRBJ1-2 TRBV6-5 NA
CASSQDAGRSGGPNEQFF TGTGCCAGCAGCCAAGATGCTGGGCGTAGCGGGGGTCCGAATGAGCAGTTCTTC TRBD2 TRBJ2-1 TRBV3-1/TRBV3-2 NA
CASSLGSSYEQYF TGTGCCAGCAGCTTGGGCAGCTCCTACGAGCAGTACTTC NA TRBJ2-7 TRBV5-6 NA
CASSPGGAQVFEQFF TGTGCCAGCTCACCTGGAGGGGCGCAGGTATTTGAGCAGTTCTTC NA TRBJ2-1 TRBV18 NA
CASSVNFGYTF TGTGCCAGCAGCGTTAATTTCGGCTACACCTTC NA TRBJ1-2 TRBV7-2 NA
CASSFAGTGTGEQYF TGTGCCAGCAGCTTCGCCGGGACAGGGACCGGCGAGCAGTACTTC TRBD1 TRBJ2-7 TRBV5-6 NA
CASSPIALATGELFF TGTGCCAGCTCACCAATTGCGCTAGCAACCGGGGAGCTGTTTTTT NA TRBJ2-2 TRBV18 NA
CASSTTGLASFRIF TGTGCCAGCAGTACGACGGGACTAGCCTCATTTAGGATCTTC TRBD2 TRBJ2-1 TRBV6-5 once
CASSRGQGIAYEQYF TGTGCCAGCAGCCGCGGACAGGGTATAGCCTACGAGCAGTACTTC TRBD1 TRBJ2-7 TRBV27 NA
CASSSGIRSTGYGYTF TGTGCCAGCAGTTCGGGGATTAGATCGACAGGCTATGGCTACACCTTC NA TRBJ1-2 TRBV27 NA
CARPTSGEKDTQYF TGTGCCAGGCCGACTAGCGGGGAAAAAGATACGCAGTATTTT TRBD2 TRBJ2-3 TRBV27 NA
CASSLTSGAYGYTF TGTGCCAGCAGCTTGACCTCAGGGGCCTATGGCTACACCTTC NA TRBJ1-2 TRBV5-6 NA
CASSQVPQARSGNTIYF TGTGCCAGCAGCCAAGTCCCCCAGGCGCGCTCTGGAAACACCATATATTTT NA TRBJ1-3 TRBV3-1/TRBV3-2 NA
CASSPGAGDQPQHF TGTGCCAGCTCACCAGGGGCAGGGGACCAGCCCCAGCATTTT NA TRBJ1-5 TRBV18 NA
CASSEPGQGINEQFF TGCGCCAGCAGTGAGCCGGGACAGGGGATAAATGAGCAGTTCTTC TRBD1 TRBJ2-1 TRBV10-1 NA
CASSLSPGTETQYF TGTGCCAGCAGCTTAAGTCCGGGTACGGAGACCCAGTACTTC NA TRBJ2-5 TRBV11-2 NA
CASSLPGLAINEQFF TGTGCCAGCAGCCTACCGGGACTAGCCATCAATGAGCAGTTCTTC TRBD2 TRBJ2-1 TRBV7-3 NA
CASSLLGREGQETQYF TGTGCCAGCAGCTTGCTAGGGCGGGAAGGTCAAGAGACCCAGTACTTC NA TRBJ2-5 TRBV5-6 NA
CASSLDSNSPLHF TGCGCCAGCAGCTTGGACAGTAATTCACCCCTCCACTTT NA TRBJ1-6 TRBV5-1 NA
CASNRGRVSNQPQHF TGTGCCAGCAACCGAGGGAGGGTGAGCAATCAGCCCCAGCATTTT NA TRBJ1-5 TRBV6-6 NA
CASSLVLASGTDTQYF TGTGCCAGCAGCTTGGTCTTAGCTTCGGGCACAGATACGCAGTATTTT NA TRBJ2-3 TRBV5-8 NA
CASSIDTTRTQYF TGTGCCAGTAGTATCGACACGACCAGGACCCAGTACTTC NA TRBJ2-5 TRBV19 NA
CASGLSSGNTIYF TGTGCCAGCGGCCTCAGCTCTGGAAACACCATATATTTT NA TRBJ1-3 TRBV6-5 NA
CASSPDNGNQPQHF TGTGCCAGCTCACCGGACAATGGCAATCAGCCCCAGCATTTT NA TRBJ1-5 TRBV18 NA
CASKRENTGELFF TGTGCCAGCAAGAGGGAGAACACCGGGGAGCTGTTTTTT NA TRBJ2-2 TRBV6-6 NA
CATSRVGGNYEQYF TGTGCCACCAGCAGGGTTGGAGGGAACTACGAGCAGTACTTC NA TRBJ2-7 TRBV15 NA
CASSLPLFRGYTF TGTGCCAGCAGCTTGCCCCTGTTCCGGGGCTACACCTTC NA TRBJ1-2 TRBV11-2 NA
CASTDRDRGSFSNQPQHF TGTGCCAGCACCGACAGGGACAGGGGAAGTTTCAGCAATCAGCCCCAGCATTTT TRBD1 TRBJ1-5 TRBV2 NA
CASSPRVVGLAGNEQFF TGCGCCAGCAGCCCACGTGTAGTAGGACTAGCAGGCAATGAGCAGTTCTTC TRBD2 TRBJ2-1 TRBV5-1 once
CASSLGPGTGFHEQYF TGTGCCAGCAGCCTGGGCCCCGGGACAGGGTTCCACGAGCAGTACTTC TRBD1 TRBJ2-7 TRBV7-3 NA